This passage covers 9 T cell receptor beta chains from one sample sequenced in a study of blood T cell repertoires in COVID-19 (dated by TCRdb to about 2020). The library was prepared using the immunoSEQ multiplex PCR assay. The table comes from immuneACCESS by way of TCRdb, which keeps in-frame sequences with V and J called. Part of the clones is missing from these tables; in studies checked, under half for an unresolved V gene and the rest for unknown reasons. The sample profile shows 250,000 to 350,000 clones; approximately 90% of them were found once. The ten biggest clones cover approximately 2% of the sample. The source material was PBMCs or T cells enriched from blood (not recorded which). These receptors all stem from an older woman in a cohort exposed to, infected with or recovered from COVID-19 (not recorded which).

The chain is built from TRBV14 and TRBJ1-1, with D uncertain. This CDR3 is 15 amino acids long. Germline V gene sequence: CDR1 SGHDN, CDR2 FVKESK. V was pared by 4 bases and J by 1 base, with 13 bases between. CDR3 amino acids: CASSLATLRNTEAFF. The CDR3 DNA reads as TGTGCCAGCAGCCTTGCAACATTACGGAACACTGAAGCTTTCTTT. Full variable domain (missing parts from reference TRBV14 and TRBJ1-1): EAGVTQFPSHSVIEKGQTVTLRCDPISGHDNLYWYRRVMGKEIKFLLHFVKESKQDESGMPNNRFLAERTGGTYSTLKVQPAELEDSGVYFCASSLATLRNTEAFFGQGTRLTVV.

This clone was seen just once. This sequence joins TRBV2 and TRBJ2-1; D call uncertain. Between the trimmed V and J ends, which lost 8 bases and 12 bases, there was a span of 11 bases. The CDR3 covers 10 residues. Germline CDR1 and CDR2: SNHLY and FYNNEI. CDR3 sequence (DNA): TGTGCCAGCGCGGAAGGCAGGCAGTTCTTC. It encodes CASAEGRQFF.

This chain connects TRBV19 to TRBJ1-5; TRBD1 matches 10 bases. The trim removed 4 bases at V and 5 bases at J, leaving 2 bases unmatched. This CDR3 region has 14 residues. Germline CDR1 reads LNHDA; CDR2 reads SQIVND (reference sequence). The CDR3 DNA reads TGTGCCAGTAGTACGACAGGGGGCGATCAGCCCCAGCATTTT. Translating gives CASSTTGGDQPQHF.

The chain joins TRBV9 to TRBJ1-2; the D gene is possibly TRBD1 (5 bases). Trimming removed 3 bases at V and 1 base at J, with 13 bases between. Germline CDR1 is SGDLS and CDR2 is YYNGEE. The CDR3 extends over 15 amino acids. CDR3 protein: CASSDRGGVNYGYTF. Here the CDR3 DNA reads TGTGCCAGCAGCGACCGGGGAGGGGTTAACTATGGCTACACCTTC.

The V gene is TRBV19, the J gene TRBJ2-7, with TRBD1 matching 7 bases. This CDR3 has 14 residues. The V gene end was trimmed by 4 bases and the J gene end by 3 bases; junction bases not matched to a gene: 6. Germline lookup yields CDR1 LNHDA and CDR2 SQIVND (reference sequence). The CDR3 DNA reads TGTGCCAGTAGTACCCAGACAGGGATCTACGAGCAGTACTTC. Amino acids: CASSTQTGIYEQYF.

The chain combines TRBV7-2 with TRBJ1-2; 10 bases map to TRBD1. The V gene end was trimmed by 1 base and the J gene end by 8 bases; junction bases not matched to a gene: 4. The CDR3 loop spans 14 amino acids. Germline V CDR1 and CDR2: SGHTA, FQGNSA. This CDR3 reads CASSLVKGQGGYTF. The DNA of the CDR3 is TGTGCCAGCAGCTTAGTGAAGGGACAGGGGGGCTACACCTTC.

The rearrangement joins TRBV11-3 to TRBJ2-1; D is unclear. V was trimmed by 0 bases and J by 4 bases, leaving 13 bases between them. This CDR3 has 16 residues. Per germline, CDR1 SGHNT and CDR2 YENEEA. Here the CDR3 reads CASSLDSLAGYNEQFF. The CDR3 DNA reads TGTGCCAGCAGCTTAGATTCCCTTGCCGGTTACAATGAGCAGTTCTTC.

The J gene is TRBJ1-2, the V gene TRBV6-1; possible D gene TRBD1, 6 bases. V lost 2 bases and J lost 0, with 13 bases in between. CDR1 is MNHNS and CDR2 is SASEGT in the germline V gene. This CDR3 is built from 16 residues. The CDR3 region has the DNA TGTGCCAGCAGTGAACGCAAAGGACAGACTAACTATGGCTACACCTTC. Protein product: CASSERKGQTNYGYTF.

V and J are TRBV30 and TRBJ2-7; perhaps TRBD2 as D (5 bases). The CDR3 covers 12 residues. Trimming left V 6 bases short and J 3 bases short, with 12 bases between. Germline CDR1 GTSNPN, CDR2 SVGIG (reference sequence). This CDR3 is CACNGLYYEQYF. Written as DNA, the CDR3 is TGTGCCTGCAACGGACTCTACTACGAGCAGTACTTC. Variable domain in full (rest from reference TRBV30 and TRBJ2-7): SQTIHQWPATLVQPVGSPLSLECTVEGTSNPNLYWYRQAAGRGLQLLFYSVGIGQISSEVPQNLSASRPQDRQFILSSKKLLLSDSGFYLCACNGLYYEQYFGPGTRLTVT.